The clone carrying this T cell receptor (beta chain) was recorded many times. Unique molecular identifiers featured in how the TCRbeta library was prepared. Each CDR3 protein is one row after TCRdb ran MiXCR on the PCR reads. The sample includes over 120,000 distinct CDR3 sequences, around 10% seen only once; the top ten take about a sixth. Trimming removed 1 base from V and 2 bases from J, with 20 bases in between. In germline, CDR1 is DFQATT, CDR2 SNEGSKA (reference sequence). The CDR3 is 18 residues long. These data come from a study of T-cell reconstitution after alpha-beta-depleted transplantation in children.

The chain links TRBV20-1 to TRBJ2-2, with D tentatively TRBD2 (6 bases). The sequencing used PBMCs, mostly from graft donor cells, collected 180 days after TCRalphabeta/CD19-depleted stem cell transplant. The source of this sequence is a female patient aged 2 to 10 who had a stem cell transplant for congenital amegakaryocytic thrombocytopenia, so the T cells may come from the graft donor. The DNA of the CDR3 is TGCAGTGCTAGAGGAAGACCCAGTCGTAGCGGTAACACCGGGGAGCTGTTTTTT. Its protein is CSARGRPSRSGNTGELFF.